The T cell receptor (beta chain) described here comes from a study of blood T cell repertoires in COVID-19. Across the study: Donors in the United States, Italy and Spain gave samples during acute or convalescent COVID-19.

Germline-derived CDR1 and CDR2 are SGDLS and YYNGEE. The J segment lost 6 bases and the V segment lost 4 bases, leaving 8 bases of the junction unmatched. This CDR3 has 14 residues. Participants came from around 25 US areas, aged roughly 18 to 95 years. Assay: immunoSEQ multiplex PCR; the TCRdb copy retains only in-frame clones and omits some. The sample includes 200,000 to 250,000 clones, about 89% of them seen just once. This chain uses TRBV9 with TRBJ1-2; TRBD1 matches 8 bases. Sequenced material: PBMCs or T cells enriched from blood (not recorded which). The source of this sequence is a woman between 18 and 29 years old who had recovered from COVID-19. CDR3 region: CASSPTPTGDGYTF. CDR3 nucleotides: TGTGCCAGCAGCCCCACACCGACAGGGGATGGCTACACCTTC.